The 17 T cell receptor beta chains below come from one sample, sequenced in a study of T cell repertoires in cytomegalovirus infection. TCRdb analysed the reads with MiXCR anew, one entry per CDR3 protein. The sample consists of 350,000 to 400,000 distinct CDR3 sequences, about 35% of them appearing once. Their antigens are not known. Material: cultured PBMCs, obtained from culture after CMV antigen stimulation. The source of these receptors is a human donor in good health (CMV status not recorded). Some clones in this sample may be carry-over from other donors' samples.

The chain carries TRBV3-1 and TRBJ1-5; TRBD1 might be the D (5 bases). Germline V CDR1 and CDR2: LGHDT, YNNKEL (reference sequence). The CDR3 is made up of 17 amino acids. V was trimmed by 1 base and J by 2 bases, leaving 15 bases between them. The CDR3 loop reads CASSQGVGGYGNQPQHF. The CDR3 DNA reads TGTGCCAGCAGCCAAGGAGTGGGGGGGTACGGCAATCAGCCCCAGCATTTT.

The chain couples TRBV10-3 to TRBJ1-4; a weak D match, TRBD1 (6 bases). Germline CDR1 and CDR2: ENHRY and SYGVKD. Trimming stripped 9 bases from V and 2 bases from J, with 10 bases between. This CDR3 comprises 13 residues. The CDR3: CAIGQNTNEKLFF. CDR3 sequence (DNA): TGTGCCATAGGACAGAATACTAATGAAAAACTGTTTTTT.

As DNA, the CDR3 is TGTGCCAGTAGCATTGGAGGGGCCATGGCAGATACGCAGTATTTT. This translates into CASSIGGAMADTQYF. J is TRBJ2-3 and V is TRBV19, with TRBD2 as a possible D gene (6 bases). The V gene's germline CDR1 is LNHDA and CDR2 SQIVND (reference sequence). The CDR3 contains 15 residues. Trimming took off 6 bases at V and 4 bases at J, with 17 bases between the two ends.

The rearrangement uses TRBV20-1 and TRBJ1-4; D is unresolved. The CDR3 contains 13 residues. V lost 3 bases to trimming and J lost 7 bases, with 12 bases between them. Germline V gene sequence: CDR1 DFQATT, CDR2 SNEGSKA (reference sequence). CDR3 residues: CSASRRAGEKLFF. The CDR3 DNA reads as TGCAGTGCTAGTCGACGGGCGGGTGAAAAACTGTTTTTT.

This sequence joins TRBV7-2 and TRBJ1-5, with D possibly matching TRBD1 (5 bases). Deletions cut 5 bases from V and 2 bases from J, with 13 bases between. CDR3 length equals 15 residues. The germline V gene has CDR1 SGHTA and CDR2 FQGNSA. The CDR3 here is CASSPLRGGNQPQHF. The CDR3 nucleotides are TGTGCCAGCAGCCCTTTAAGGGGAGGCAATCAGCCCCAGCATTTT.

CDR3 residues: CASHSSLDGLSYNEQFF. Here the CDR3 DNA reads TGTGCCAGTCATTCTAGTTTGGACGGCCTCTCCTACAATGAGCAGTTCTTC. The chain couples TRBV12-3 or TRBV12-4 to TRBJ2-1; D gene uncertain. The CDR3 is 17 residues long. The V and J ends lost 9 bases and 0 bases respectively, with 21 bases between them.

This clonotype appeared a single time. The CDR3 DNA is TGCGCCAGCAGCCAAGATGAGGGGATTCAGTACTTC. It yields the protein CASSQDEGIQYF. The chain has TRBV4-1 and TRBJ2-4; the D call may be TRBD1 or TRBD2 (5 bases each). The CDR3 sequence is 12 residues long. Trimming stripped 0 bases from V and 10 bases from J, with 7 bases between. Germline V gives CDR1 MGHRA, CDR2 YSYEKL.

This clonotype was recorded a few times. This sequence joins TRBV24-1 and TRBJ1-2; D remains ambiguous. The V end lost 2 bases, the J end lost 4 bases, and 10 bases lay between the germline ends. Germline assignment: CDR1 KGHDR and CDR2 SFDVKD. There are 14 residues in the CDR3. The CDR3 DNA sequence: TGTGCCACCAGTGATTCGGAATTCCGCTATGGCTACACCTTC. It translates to CATSDSEFRYGYTF.

A few counts support this clonotype. The chain couples TRBV11-2 to TRBJ2-1; 12 positions agree with TRBD2. Germline loops: CDR1 SGHAT, CDR2 FQNNGV. The CDR3 totals 18 residues. After removal of 5 bases from V and 8 bases from J, the junction contained 16 bases not matched to a gene. DNA for the CDR3: TGTGCCAGCAGCGCATTTTTAGTGTTACTAGCGGGAGGACATGAGCAGTTCTTC. Translated, it gives CASSAFLVLLAGGHEQFF.

There are many counts of this clonotype. V and J are TRBV11-2 and TRBJ2-1, with D hard to call. This CDR3 has 15 residues. V was pared by 5 bases and J by 8 bases, with 19 bases between. Germline V gives CDR1 SGHAT, CDR2 FQNNGV. CDR3 loop: CASSPLRLTGHEQFF. The CDR3 DNA is TGTGCCAGCAGCCCCCTAAGACTGACTGGTCATGAGCAGTTCTTC.

This chain joins TRBV7-2 and TRBJ1-4, with 8 nucleotides matching TRBD1. V shed 1 base, J shed 8 bases, and the junction held 3 bases outside the gene matches. Germline CDR1 and CDR2: SGHTA and FQGNSA. CDR3 length equals 14 residues. CDR3 DNA: TGTGCCAGCAGCTTAGTAGGGACAGGAGAAAAACTGTTTTTT. Encoded protein: CASSLVGTGEKLFF.

This clonotype came up once. The genes are TRBV28 and TRBJ2-7; the D is unclear. V was shortened by 10 bases and J by 0 bases, with 13 bases between the two germline ends. The germline gives CDR1 MDHEN, CDR2 SYDVKM. The CDR3 loop spans 13 amino acids. The CDR3 DNA reads TGTGCCACCACCCCCGAAAACTCCTACGAGCAGTACTTC. Translating gives CATTPENSYEQYF. Filled out from reference TRBV28 and TRBJ2-7, the complete variable domain reads DVKVTQSSRYLVKRTGEKVFLECVQDMDHENMFWYRQDPGLGLRLIYFSYDVKMKEKGDIPEGYSVSREKKERFSLILESASTNQTSMYLCATTPENSYEQYFGPGTRLTVT.

This clonotype came up many times. The V gene is TRBV7-2, the J gene TRBJ2-3; TRBD2 agrees at 8 bases. From germline, CDR1 is SGHTA and CDR2 FQGNSA. Unmatched junction bases numbered 9, after V lost 5 bases and J lost 5 bases. The CDR3 totals 15 residues. Written as DNA, the CDR3 is TGTGCCAGCAGCCGCGAACTAGCGGTACGAGATACGCAGTATTTT. Translation: CASSRELAVRDTQYF.

The chain links TRBV4-3 to TRBJ1-2; D not resolved. CDR1 LGHNA and CDR2 YSLEER come from the germline V gene. The CDR3 is 15 residues long. V lost 0 bases to trimming and J lost 4 bases, with 12 bases between them. CDR3 residues: CASSQERALLYGYTF. As DNA, the CDR3 is TGCGCCAGCAGCCAAGAGAGGGCCCTCCTCTATGGCTACACCTTC.

This clonotype has a handful of counts. This rearrangement joins TRBV7-9 to TRBJ1-4, with 10 nucleotides matching TRBD1. Germline values: CDR1 SEHNR, CDR2 FQNEAQ (reference sequence). After removal of 5 bases from V and 8 bases from J, the junction contained 11 bases not matched to a gene. The CDR3 is 16 amino acids. The CDR3 loop is CASSRPTGTGDEKLFF. In DNA, the CDR3 is TGTGCCAGCAGCCGACCAACCGGGACAGGGGACGAAAAACTGTTTTTT. Full variable domain (rest looked up from reference TRBV7-9 and TRBJ1-4): DTGVSQNPRHKITKRGQNVTFRCDPISEHNRLYWYRQTLGQGPEFLTYFQNEAQLEKSRLLSDRFSAERPKGSFSTLEIQRTEQGDSAMYLCASSRPTGTGDEKLFFGSGTQLSVL.

The table lists this clonotype with a few counts. The V and J genes are TRBV27 and TRBJ2-1; 7 bases map to TRBD2. V dropped 6 bases and J dropped 4; count of bases not matched to a gene: 18. Germline values: CDR1 MNHEY, CDR2 SMNVEV (reference sequence). CDR3 length: 18 amino acids. CDR3 DNA: TGTGCCAGCAGCCTAGCCCGTGGTCGACTAGCAGATTACAATGAGCAGTTCTTC. It encodes CASSLARGRLADYNEQFF.

This sequence joins TRBV27 and TRBJ1-1; a possible D gene is TRBD1 (6 bases). Germline CDR1 and CDR2: MNHEY and SMNVEV (reference sequence). V was pared by 4 bases and J by 3 bases, with 9 bases between. This CDR3 spans 13 amino acids. CDR3 nucleotide sequence: TGTGCCAGCAGTTACGCAGGGGACACTGAAGCTTTCTTT. This codes for CASSYAGDTEAFF.